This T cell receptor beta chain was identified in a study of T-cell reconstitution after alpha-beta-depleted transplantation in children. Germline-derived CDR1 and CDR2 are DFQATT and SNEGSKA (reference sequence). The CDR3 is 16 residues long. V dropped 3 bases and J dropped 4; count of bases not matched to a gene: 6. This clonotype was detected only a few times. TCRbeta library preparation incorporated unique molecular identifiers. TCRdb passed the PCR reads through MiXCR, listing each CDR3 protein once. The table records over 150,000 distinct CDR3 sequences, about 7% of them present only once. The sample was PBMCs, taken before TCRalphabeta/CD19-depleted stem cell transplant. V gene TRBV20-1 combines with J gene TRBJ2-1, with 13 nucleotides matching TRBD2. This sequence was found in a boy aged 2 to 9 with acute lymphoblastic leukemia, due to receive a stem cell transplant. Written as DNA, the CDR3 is TGCAGTGCTAGTGCGAGGACTAGCGGGGGTTACAATGAGCAGTTCTTC. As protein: CSASARTSGGYNEQFF.